This TCR beta chain was sequenced during a study of T-cell memory formation after mild COVID-19. Study-wide findings and caveats: CD4+ contracting clones lay mainly in CM and EM, CD8+ ones in EMRA. In pre-infection memory, a portion of responding clones appeared, which suggested that cross-reactive memory joined.

TCRdb used MiXCR to reprocess the 5' RACE reads, holding one entry per CDR3 protein. The profile covers roughly 250,000 distinct CDR3 sequences, with 16% appearing a single time and 3% to 4.5% taken by the ten largest. CDR1 is SGHRS and CDR2 is YFSETQ in the germline V gene. This CDR3 comprises 14 residues. Trimming pared 1 base from V and 5 bases from J, leaving 12 bases between. About this clonotype: What it recognizes is unknown.

V and J are TRBV5-1 and TRBJ1-2; no firm D call. Sequencing input: PBMCs or a T cell subset sorted from them (not recorded which). This TCR came from a man between 18 and 35 years old who had mild COVID-19 (a few samples of this study predate the infection). Cell type and time point are not known. The CDR3 bases are TGCGCCAGCAGCTTGAGTAGGGAGGGATATGGCTACACCTTC. Translating gives CASSLSREGYGYTF.